This TCR beta chain originates from a study of blood T cell repertoires in COVID-19. Trimming cost V 6 bases and J 5 bases, with 16 bases left between them. The CDR3 contains 14 residues. The V gene's germline CDR1 is MNHNY and CDR2 SVGAGI (reference sequence). The data were produced by immunoSEQ multiplex PCR, yet TCRdb's version contains in-frame clones alone and is incomplete. The sample includes 150,000 or so clones, 70% to 85% of them seen just once. The chain is built from TRBV6-6 and TRBJ1-2; D remains unclear. The source of this sequence is an older woman with acute or convalescent COVID-19. The specimen sequenced was peripheral blood. The CDR3 here is CASRGAARQYGYTF. CDR3 sequence (DNA): TGTGCCAGCAGAGGCGCCGCGCGGCAGTATGGCTACACCTTC.